The 17 T cell receptor beta chains in this list originate from one sample, sequenced in a study of molecular identifiers for immune sequencing clone quantification. From the PCR reads, TCRdb called clonotypes with MiXCR, one entry per CDR3 protein. The table includes tens of thousands of distinct CDR3 sequences, around 17% detected once. The sequencing input was naive CD8+ T cells from blood, with Jurkat cell RNA spiked in. The subset denotes: FACS-sorted CD8+CD4-CCR7+CD45RA+ naive T cells. These receptors were obtained from a human donor in good health. Some libraries in this study had Jurkat cell RNA spiked in.

For this clonotype: A much more abundant neighbour one base away suggests this may be a read error. Likely a read error: the CDR3 ends without its conserved phenylalanine or tryptophan. V usage is TRBV4-3 and J usage is TRBJ2-7; 8 bases match TRBD1. The CDR3 is made up of 14 amino acids. The V gene end was trimmed by 3 bases and the J gene end by 3 bases; junction bases not matched to a gene: 4. From germline, CDR1 is LGHNA and CDR2 YSLEER. The CDR3 nucleotides read TGCGCCAGCAGCCAGGACAGGGTGGGCTACGAGCAGTACTCC. This sequence encodes CASSQDRVGYEQYS.

This clonotype was recorded at least ten times. This chain joins TRBV5-1 and TRBJ2-3; D remains ambiguous. V shed 2 bases and J shed 4 bases, with 2 bases lying between them. The CDR3 spans 11 residues. Germline CDR1 SGHRS, CDR2 YFSETQ. The CDR3 here is CASSFADTQYF. The CDR3, as DNA: TGCGCCAGCAGCTTCGCAGATACGCAGTATTTT.

The rearrangement links TRBV19 to TRBJ2-3; D is tentatively TRBD1 or TRBD2 (6 bases each). V lost 6 bases and J lost 1, with 8 bases in between. This CDR3 comprises 13 residues. The germline CDR1 and CDR2 sequences are LNHDA and SQIVND (reference sequence). CDR3: CASREGGTDTQYF. CDR3 nucleotide sequence: TGTGCCAGTAGGGAGGGGGGCACAGATACGCAGTATTTT.

This clonotype was seen many times. The chain recombines TRBV4-3 with TRBJ2-2; 10 bases map to TRBD2. Germline V gene sequence: CDR1 LGHNA, CDR2 YSLEER. The length of the CDR3 is 18 residues. V dropped 3 bases and J dropped 0; count of bases not matched to a gene: 7. Written as DNA, the CDR3 is TGCGCCAGCAGCCAGTGGCGAGCGGGGGGGTCGAACACCGGGGAGCTGTTTTTT. This codes for CASSQWRAGGSNTGELFF.

Note on this clonotype: Possible read error: a much larger clone is one base away. The gene calls are TRBV7-9 and TRBJ2-1, with 7 bases identical to TRBD2. Losses at the gene ends were 4 bases for V and 5 bases for J; bases not matched to a gene: 8. This CDR3 comprises 15 residues. From germline, CDR1 is SEHNR and CDR2 FQNEAQ (reference sequence). The CDR3 region has the DNA TGTGCCAGCAGCTCGGCGGGAGAGAAAGACAATGAGCAGTTCTTC. Translating it yields CASSSAGEKDNEQFF.

Comment on this clonotype: This could be a read error, since a much larger clone is one nucleotide away. The gene calls are TRBV27 and TRBJ2-7; D is uncertain. Germline V lookup: CDR1 MNHEY, CDR2 SMNVEV (reference sequence). The ends were cut back, 3 bases at V and 0 bases at J, with 9 bases in the middle. The length of the CDR3 is 14 residues. CDR3 residues: CASSFGVSSYEQYF. CDR3 in DNA: TGTGCCAGCAGTTTTGGCGTGAGCTCCTACGAGCAGTACTTC.

Ten or more counts support this clonotype. V is TRBV12-3 or TRBV12-4 and J is TRBJ1-3; D not certain. The germline V and J ends were trimmed by 2 bases and 1 base, with 9 bases remaining between them. The CDR3 is made up of 15 amino acids. The CDR3 region is CASSLRGFSGNTIYF. The CDR3 DNA reads as TGTGCCAGCAGTTTACGGGGATTTTCTGGAAACACCATATATTTT.

This clonotype was counted many times. CDR3 sequence reads: CASSYSPDQETQYF. The CDR3, as DNA: TGTGCCAGCAGTTACTCGCCAGACCAAGAGACCCAGTACTTC. The rearrangement uses TRBV6-5 and TRBJ2-5, with D uncertain. Germline V lookup: CDR1 MNHEY, CDR2 SVGAGI. This CDR3 has 14 residues. Deletions cut 0 bases from V and 0 bases from J, with 5 bases between.

With respect to this clonotype: A single base separates this from a much larger clone, so it may be a read error. The rearrangement joins TRBV14 to TRBJ1-2; TRBD1 is a possible D gene (6 bases). Germline CDR1 SGHDN, CDR2 FVKESK. The CDR3 is 16 amino acids. CDR3 nucleotides: TGTGCCAGCAGCCAACTCCGCGGAGGACAGTACTATGGCCACACCTTC. It translates to CASSQLRGGQYYGHTF.

This clonotype was counted many times. This chain uses TRBV27 with TRBJ2-7; 10 bases align to TRBD1. The junction had 8 bases not matched to a gene; V was cut back by 9 bases and J by 3 bases. Germline V gene sequence: CDR1 MNHEY, CDR2 SMNVEV (reference sequence). CDR3 length equals 14 residues. The CDR3 loop reads CASTYRTGGYEQYF. The CDR3 DNA reads as TGTGCCAGTACGTACCGGACAGGGGGCTACGAGCAGTACTTC.

This clonotype was observed many times. The chain recombines TRBV4-1 with TRBJ1-1; D is possibly TRBD1 (5 bases). The CDR3 runs 15 residues. Germline CDR1 reads MGHRA; CDR2 reads YSYEKL. The V end lost 0 bases, the J end lost 5 bases, and 13 bases lay between the germline ends. The CDR3 coding sequence is TGCGCCAGCAGCCAAGAAGTCAGGGCGCAAACTGAAGCTTTCTTT. It is translated as CASSQEVRAQTEAFF.

Many counts were recorded for this clonotype. The V gene is TRBV28, the J gene TRBJ2-7; D is uncertain. Trimming cost V 3 bases and J 1 base, with 7 bases left between them. The CDR3 length is 13 residues. Germline V gene lookup returns CDR1 MDHEN and CDR2 SYDVKM. CDR3 residues: CASSFLGSYEQYF. CDR3 DNA sequence: TGTGCCAGCAGTTTTTTGGGTTCCTACGAGCAGTACTTC.

As for this clonotype: At one of its ends the junction is not consistent with the germline gene, which may arise from a read error. This chain joins TRBV6-5 and TRBJ2-7; possible D gene TRBD2, 6 bases. CDR1 MNHEY and CDR2 SVGAGI come from the germline V gene. The CDR3 extends over 13 amino acids. CDR3: CASSHSGRGEQYF. The CDR3 coding sequence is TGTGCCAGCAGTCACTCGGGCCGGGGGGAGCAGTACTTC.

This clonotype was observed many times. J is TRBJ2-1 and V is TRBV6-2 or TRBV6-3, with TRBD2 matching over 8 bases. With 6 bases clipped from V and 4 bases from J, the junction kept 5 bases outside the gene matches. This CDR3 is 14 amino acids long. CDR1 is MNHEY, CDR2 SVGEGT, per germline. The DNA for the CDR3 is TGTGCCAGCAGATATACTAGCGGTTACAATGAGCAGTTCTTC. Amino acid sequence: CASRYTSGYNEQFF.

In regard to this clonotype: One junction end disagrees with the germline gene, perhaps due to a read error. V is TRBV5-3 and J is TRBJ1-1; TRBD1 might be the D (6 bases). TRBV5-3 is an ORF, with its function uncertain. This CDR3 is built from 14 residues. The CDR3 DNA reads TGTGCCAGCAGCTCGACCCGAGGACAGATTGAAGCTTTCTTT. It encodes CASSSTRGQIEAFF.

This clonotype was detected ten times or more. This rearrangement joins TRBV6-6 to TRBJ1-5, with D possibly being TRBD1 (5 bases). The germline V gene has CDR1 MNHNY and CDR2 SVGAGI (reference sequence). V was pared by 8 bases and J by 7 bases, with 9 bases between. The CDR3 contains 11 residues. CDR3 protein: CASGAGQPQHF. CDR3 bases: TGTGCCAGCGGGGCGGGGCAGCCCCAGCATTTT.

This clonotype was detected ten times or more. V usage is TRBV19 and J usage is TRBJ2-1; TRBD2 agrees at 7 bases. This CDR3 spans 15 amino acids. CDR1 and CDR2 from the germline V gene are LNHDA and SQIVND (reference sequence). V lost 5 bases to trimming and J lost 5 bases; unmatched junction nucleotides: 9. For the CDR3, the DNA is TGTGCCAGTAGTTTGTCGAGCGGGGTGAACAATGAGCAGTTCTTC. Amino acids: CASSLSSGVNNEQFF.